Included here is one T cell receptor beta chain sequence, with context. Profiling relied on immunoSEQ multiplex PCR, and the TCRdb table lists in-frame clones only, not all of them. The sample carries 7,500 to 9,500 clones, 66% recorded once. The data were taken from a study of OX40 agonist ivuxolimab in advanced cancers. Study details: From 23 to 79 years was the age range, with a mean of around 56 years, and roughly 83% were male.

Prior autoimmune disease or systemic immunosuppression barred patients. Cycle 7 day 1, cycle 4 day 1, and baseline were the timepoints at which blood was sampled. The receptor's source is an adult with an advanced solid tumor such as melanoma, head and neck, liver or kidney cancer. The input for sequencing was CD4+ or CD8+ T cells sorted from blood, taken in a trial of the OX40 agonist ivuxolimab.

For the CDR3, the DNA is TGTGCCAGCGGTAGGACAGGGGAACGAGACGAGCAGTTCTTC. It is translated as CASGRTGERDEQFF. The chain is built from TRBV6-5 and TRBJ2-1; 9 nucleotides agree with TRBD1. The CDR3 has 14 residues. From germline, CDR1 is MNHEY and CDR2 SVGAGI. Trimming took 8 bases from V and 10 from J; bases not matched to a gene: 12.